This T cell receptor (beta chain) was recorded in a study of monozygotic twins with inflammatory bowel disease. Study conclusions and caveats: IBD patients shared fewer clonotypes with other individuals than healthy twins, especially patients with disease activity signs.

The template-switching step introduced UMIs that carried a 6-nucleotide sample barcode. TCRdb derives one entry per CDR3 protein from the 5' RACE reads, leaving out DNA. The repertoire table contains fewer than 550,000 distinct CDR3 sequences. Germline CDR1 MNHNS, CDR2 SASEGT. The CDR3 length is 17 residues. Comment on this clonotype: Its antigen is currently unknown.

The sample was blood. This receptor was identified in a human donor with ulcerative colitis or Crohn's disease, or a healthy co-twin of an affected twin (not recorded which). The chain joins TRBV6-1 to TRBJ1-3; TCRdb selects TRBD1, and the lack of DNA leaves this call unchecked. The CDR3: CASSRTGTGGPGNTIYF.